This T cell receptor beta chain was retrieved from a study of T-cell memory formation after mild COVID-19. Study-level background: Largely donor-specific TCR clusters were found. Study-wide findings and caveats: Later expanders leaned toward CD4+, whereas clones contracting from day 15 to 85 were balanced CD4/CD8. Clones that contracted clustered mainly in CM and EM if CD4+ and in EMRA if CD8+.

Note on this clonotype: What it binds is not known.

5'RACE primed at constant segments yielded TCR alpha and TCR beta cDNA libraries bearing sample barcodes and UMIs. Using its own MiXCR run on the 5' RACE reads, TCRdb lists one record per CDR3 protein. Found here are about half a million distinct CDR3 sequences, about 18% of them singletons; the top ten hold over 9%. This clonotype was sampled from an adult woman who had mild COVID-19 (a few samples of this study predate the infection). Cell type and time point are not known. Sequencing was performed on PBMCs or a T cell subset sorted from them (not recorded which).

The CDR3 sequence: CSAPGQPQHF. In DNA, the CDR3 is TGCAGTGCTCCAGGACAGCCCCAGCATTTT. V usage is TRBV20-1 and J usage is TRBJ1-5; D not resolved. With 5 bases removed from V and 7 bases from J, the gap between germline ends came to 6 bases. The CDR3 extends over 10 amino acids. Germline V gene sequence: CDR1 DFQATT, CDR2 SNEGSKA (reference sequence).